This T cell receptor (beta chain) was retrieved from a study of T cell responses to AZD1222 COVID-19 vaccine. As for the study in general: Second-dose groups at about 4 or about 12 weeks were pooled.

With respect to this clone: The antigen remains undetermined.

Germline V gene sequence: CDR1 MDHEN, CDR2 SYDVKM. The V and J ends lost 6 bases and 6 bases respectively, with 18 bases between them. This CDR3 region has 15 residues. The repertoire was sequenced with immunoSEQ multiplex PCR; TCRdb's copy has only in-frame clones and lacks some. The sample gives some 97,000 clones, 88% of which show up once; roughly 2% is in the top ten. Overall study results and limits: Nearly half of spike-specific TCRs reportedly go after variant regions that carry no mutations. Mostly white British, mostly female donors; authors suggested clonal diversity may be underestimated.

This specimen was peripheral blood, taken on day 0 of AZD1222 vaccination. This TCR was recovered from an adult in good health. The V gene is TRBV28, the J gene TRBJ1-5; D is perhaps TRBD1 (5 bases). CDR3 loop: CASRHRQGVGQPQHF. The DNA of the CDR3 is TGTGCCAGCAGACACCGCCAAGGGGTGGGTCAGCCCCAGCATTTT.